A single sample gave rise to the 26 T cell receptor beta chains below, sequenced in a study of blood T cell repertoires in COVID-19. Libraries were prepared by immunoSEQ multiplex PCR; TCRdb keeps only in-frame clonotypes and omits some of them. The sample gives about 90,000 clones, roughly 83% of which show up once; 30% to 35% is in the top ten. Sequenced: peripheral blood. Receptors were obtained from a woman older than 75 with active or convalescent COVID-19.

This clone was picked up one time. The CDR3 DNA sequence: TGTGCCAGCAGCTCCCCATACCGGACAGGGAGAAGCGCAGATACGCAGTATTTT. As protein: CASSSPYRTGRSADTQYF. J is TRBJ2-3 and V is TRBV7-9; TRBD1 aligns across 8 bases. CDR3 length: 18 amino acids. Germline V gene sequence: CDR1 SEHNR, CDR2 FQNEAQ (reference sequence). The V segment lost 4 bases and the J segment 4 bases; nucleotides outside the gene matches: 16.

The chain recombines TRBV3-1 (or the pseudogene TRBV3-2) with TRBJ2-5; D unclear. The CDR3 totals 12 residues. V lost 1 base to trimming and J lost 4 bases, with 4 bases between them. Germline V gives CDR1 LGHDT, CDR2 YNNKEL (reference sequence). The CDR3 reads CASSQVRETQYF. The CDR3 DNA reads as TGTGCCAGCAGCCAAGTTAGAGAGACCCAGTACTTC.

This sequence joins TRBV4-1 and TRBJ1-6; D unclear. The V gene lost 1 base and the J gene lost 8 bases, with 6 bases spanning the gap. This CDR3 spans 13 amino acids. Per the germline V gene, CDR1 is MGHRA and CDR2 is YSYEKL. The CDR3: CASSQVEHSPLHF. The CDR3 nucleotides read TGCGCCAGCAGCCAAGTTGAGCATTCACCCCTCCACTTT.

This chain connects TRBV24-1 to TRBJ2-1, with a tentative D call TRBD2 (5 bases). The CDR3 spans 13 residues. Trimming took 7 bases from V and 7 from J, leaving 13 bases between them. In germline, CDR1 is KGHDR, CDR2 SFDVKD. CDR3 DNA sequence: TGTGCCACCAGCTTTCCGGGGATGAATGAGCAGTTCTTC. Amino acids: CATSFPGMNEQFF.

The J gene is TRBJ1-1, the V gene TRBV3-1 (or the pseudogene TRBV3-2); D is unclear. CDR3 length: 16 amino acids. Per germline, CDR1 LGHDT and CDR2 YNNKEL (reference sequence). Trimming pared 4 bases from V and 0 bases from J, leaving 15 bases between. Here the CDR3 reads CASSPSGLVMNTEAFF. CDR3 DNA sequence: TGTGCCAGCAGCCCATCCGGGTTAGTTATGAACACTGAAGCTTTCTTT.

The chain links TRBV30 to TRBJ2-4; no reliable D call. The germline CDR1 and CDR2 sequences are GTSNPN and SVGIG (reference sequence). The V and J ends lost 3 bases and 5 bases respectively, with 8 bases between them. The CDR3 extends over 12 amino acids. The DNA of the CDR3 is TGTGCCTGGAGAGTCGGTGAAAACATTCAGTACTTC. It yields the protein CAWRVGENIQYF.

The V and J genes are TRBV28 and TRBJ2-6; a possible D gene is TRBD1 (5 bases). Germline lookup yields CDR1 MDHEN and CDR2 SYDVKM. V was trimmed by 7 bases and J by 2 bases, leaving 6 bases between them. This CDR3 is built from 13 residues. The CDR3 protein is CASKGAGANVLTF. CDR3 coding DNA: TGTGCCAGCAAAGGGGCTGGGGCCAACGTCCTGACTTTC.

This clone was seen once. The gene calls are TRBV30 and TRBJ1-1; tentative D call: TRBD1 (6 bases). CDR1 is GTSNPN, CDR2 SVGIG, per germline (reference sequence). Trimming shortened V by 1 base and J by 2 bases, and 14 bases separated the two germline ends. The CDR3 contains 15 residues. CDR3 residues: CAWSGWTASNTEAFF. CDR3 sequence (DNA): TGTGCCTGGAGTGGGTGGACAGCTAGTAACACTGAAGCTTTCTTT.

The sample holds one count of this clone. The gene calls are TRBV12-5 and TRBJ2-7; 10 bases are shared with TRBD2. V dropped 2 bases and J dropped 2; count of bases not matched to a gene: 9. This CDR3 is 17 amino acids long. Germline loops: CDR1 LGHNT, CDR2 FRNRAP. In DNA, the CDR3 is TGTGCTAGTGGTTTGCGGCTAGCGGGGGTCGATGCCTACGAGCAGTACTTC. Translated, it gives CASGLRLAGVDAYEQYF.

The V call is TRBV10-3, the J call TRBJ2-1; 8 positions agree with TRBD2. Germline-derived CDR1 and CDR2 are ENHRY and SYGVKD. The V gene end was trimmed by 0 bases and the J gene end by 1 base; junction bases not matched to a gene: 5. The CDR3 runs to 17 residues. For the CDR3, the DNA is TGTGCCATCAGTGAGTCTTGGGGCGGGAGGTCCTACAATGAGCAGTTCTTC. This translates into CAISESWGGRSYNEQFF.

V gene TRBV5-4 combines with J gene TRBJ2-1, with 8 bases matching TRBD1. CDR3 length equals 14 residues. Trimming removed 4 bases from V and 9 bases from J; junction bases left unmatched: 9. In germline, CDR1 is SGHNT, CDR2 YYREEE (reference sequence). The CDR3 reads CASSPVGQGGEQFF. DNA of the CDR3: TGTGCCAGCAGCCCCGTAGGACAGGGCGGTGAGCAGTTCTTC. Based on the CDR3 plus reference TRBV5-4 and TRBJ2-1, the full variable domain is ETGVTQSPTHLIKTRGQQVTLRCSSQSGHNTVSWYQQALGQGPQFIFQYYREEENGRGNFPPRFSGLQFPNYSSELNVNALELDDSALYLCASSPVGQGGEQFFGPGTRLTVL.

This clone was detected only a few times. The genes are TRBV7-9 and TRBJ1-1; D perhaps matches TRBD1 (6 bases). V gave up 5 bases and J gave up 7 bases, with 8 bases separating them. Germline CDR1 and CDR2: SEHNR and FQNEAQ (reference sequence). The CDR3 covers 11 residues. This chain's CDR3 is CASSLRGEAFF. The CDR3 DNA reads TGTGCCAGCAGCCTCAGGGGTGAAGCTTTCTTT.

The DNA for the CDR3 is TGTGCCAGCAGTTGGGGCGGGACAGGTAATCAGCCCCAGCATTTT. Translated, it gives CASSWGGTGNQPQHF. The V call is TRBV6-2 or TRBV6-3, the J call TRBJ1-5; 8 bases are a match to TRBD1. The germline gives CDR1 MNHEY, CDR2 SVGEGT. J was trimmed by 4 bases and V by 4 bases; bases with no gene match: 6. The CDR3 contains 15 residues.

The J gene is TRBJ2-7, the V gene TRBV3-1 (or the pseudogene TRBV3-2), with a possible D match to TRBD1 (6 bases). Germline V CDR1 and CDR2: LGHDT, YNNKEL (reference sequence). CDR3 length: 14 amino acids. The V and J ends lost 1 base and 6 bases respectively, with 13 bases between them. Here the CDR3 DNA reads TGTGCCAGCAGCCAAGTTAGGGGGTTTGGCGAGCAGTACTTC. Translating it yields CASSQVRGFGEQYF.

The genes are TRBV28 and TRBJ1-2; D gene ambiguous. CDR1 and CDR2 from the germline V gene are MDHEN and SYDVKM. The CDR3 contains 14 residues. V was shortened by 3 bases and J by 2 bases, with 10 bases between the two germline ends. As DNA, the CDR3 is TGTGCCAGCAGTTTTGGCAGAACGAACTATGGCTACACCTTC. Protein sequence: CASSFGRTNYGYTF.

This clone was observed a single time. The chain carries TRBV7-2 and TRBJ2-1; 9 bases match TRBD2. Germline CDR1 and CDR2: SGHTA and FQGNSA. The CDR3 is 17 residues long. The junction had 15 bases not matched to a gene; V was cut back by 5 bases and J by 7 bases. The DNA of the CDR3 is TGTGCCAGCAGCCTAGTGGGGCTAGCGGGGTCTACAAATGAGCAGTTCTTC. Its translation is CASSLVGLAGSTNEQFF.

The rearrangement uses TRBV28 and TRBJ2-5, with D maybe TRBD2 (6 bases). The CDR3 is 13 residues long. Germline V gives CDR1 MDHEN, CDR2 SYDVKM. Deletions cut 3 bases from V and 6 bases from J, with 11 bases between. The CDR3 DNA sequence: TGTGCCAGCAGTTTTACTAGCAGACAGACCCAGTACTTC. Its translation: CASSFTSRQTQYF. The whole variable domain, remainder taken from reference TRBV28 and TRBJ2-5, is DVKVTQSSRYLVKRTGEKVFLECVQDMDHENMFWYRQDPGLGLRLIYFSYDVKMKEKGDIPEGYSVSREKKERFSLILESASTNQTSMYLCASSFTSRQTQYFGPGTRLLVL.

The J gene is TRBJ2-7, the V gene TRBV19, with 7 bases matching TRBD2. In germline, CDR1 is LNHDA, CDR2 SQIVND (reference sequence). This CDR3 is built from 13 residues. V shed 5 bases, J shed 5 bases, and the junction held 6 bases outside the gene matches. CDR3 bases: TGTGCCAGTAGTCGTCGCGGGGGAAACGAGCAGTACTTC. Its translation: CASSRRGGNEQYF.

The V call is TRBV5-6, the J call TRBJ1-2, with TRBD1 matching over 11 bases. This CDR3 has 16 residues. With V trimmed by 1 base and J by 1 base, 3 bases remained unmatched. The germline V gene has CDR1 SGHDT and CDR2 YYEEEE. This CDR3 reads CASSLSDRGLNYGYTF. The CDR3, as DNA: TGTGCCAGCAGCTTGTCGGACAGGGGGCTTAACTATGGCTACACCTTC.

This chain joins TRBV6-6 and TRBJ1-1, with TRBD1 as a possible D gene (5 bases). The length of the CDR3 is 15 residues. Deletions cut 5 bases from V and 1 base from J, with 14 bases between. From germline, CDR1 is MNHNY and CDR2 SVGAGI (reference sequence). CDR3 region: CASSAPAGTNTEAFF. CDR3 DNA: TGTGCCAGCAGTGCCCCAGCGGGGACGAACACTGAAGCTTTCTTT.

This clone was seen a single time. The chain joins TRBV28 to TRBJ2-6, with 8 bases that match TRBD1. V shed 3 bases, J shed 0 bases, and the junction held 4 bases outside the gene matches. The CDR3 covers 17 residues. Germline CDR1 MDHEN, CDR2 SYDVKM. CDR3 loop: CASSLDRVGSGANVLTF. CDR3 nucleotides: TGTGCCAGCAGTTTGGACAGGGTTGGCTCTGGGGCCAACGTCCTGACTTTC.

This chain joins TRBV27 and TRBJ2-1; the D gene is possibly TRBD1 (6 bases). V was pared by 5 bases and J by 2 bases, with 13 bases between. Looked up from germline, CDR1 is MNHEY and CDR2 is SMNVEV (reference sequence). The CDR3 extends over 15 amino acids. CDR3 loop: CASSPRTAAYNEQFF. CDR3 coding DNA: TGTGCCAGCAGTCCCCGGACAGCGGCCTACAATGAGCAGTTCTTC.

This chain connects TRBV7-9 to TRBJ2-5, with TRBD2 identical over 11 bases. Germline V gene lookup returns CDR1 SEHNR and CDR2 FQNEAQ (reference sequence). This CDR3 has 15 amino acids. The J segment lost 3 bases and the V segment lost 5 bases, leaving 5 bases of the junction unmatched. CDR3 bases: TGTGCCAGCAGCGTTAGCGGGGGGGCAAAAGAGACCCAGTACTTC. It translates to CASSVSGGAKETQYF.

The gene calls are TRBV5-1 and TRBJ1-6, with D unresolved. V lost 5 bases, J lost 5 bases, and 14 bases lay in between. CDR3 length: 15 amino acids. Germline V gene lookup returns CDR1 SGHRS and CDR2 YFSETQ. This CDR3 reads CASSLAGRDNSPLHF. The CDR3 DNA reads TGCGCCAGCAGTCTCGCCGGGAGGGATAATTCACCCCTCCACTTT.

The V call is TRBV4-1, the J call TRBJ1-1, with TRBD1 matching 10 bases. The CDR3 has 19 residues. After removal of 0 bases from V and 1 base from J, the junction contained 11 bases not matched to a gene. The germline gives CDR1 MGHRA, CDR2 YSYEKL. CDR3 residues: CASSQDGRPGQGTNTEAFF. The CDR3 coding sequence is TGCGCCAGCAGCCAAGATGGGAGACCGGGACAGGGGACGAACACTGAAGCTTTCTTT.

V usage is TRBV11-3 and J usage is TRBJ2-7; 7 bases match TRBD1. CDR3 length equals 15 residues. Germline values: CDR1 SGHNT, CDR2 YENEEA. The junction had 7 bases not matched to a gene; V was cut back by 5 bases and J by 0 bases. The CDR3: CASSERQGVSYEQYF. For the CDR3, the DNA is TGTGCCAGCAGCGAACGACAGGGTGTCTCCTACGAGCAGTACTTC.